This is a list of T cell receptor beta chains from one sample in a study of blood T cell repertoires in COVID-19. Clones were sequenced by immunoSEQ multiplex PCR, and TCRdb holds only the in-frame ones, with some missing. The table includes under 300,000 clones, approximately 79% detected once. Input material: peripheral blood. These receptors came from an elderly woman with active or convalescent COVID-19. Each CDR3 is given with its conserved first and last residue. Each record gives: D gene, clone size, J gene, V gene, CDR3 protein, CDR3 DNA. The D gene is left open where the match is weak. Size values are once, few and many counts, or a class for expanded clones, and some rows have none.

D gene: TRBD2
clone size: few
J gene: TRBJ2-1
V gene: TRBV28
CDR3 protein: CASSPTSGWNNEQFF
CDR3 DNA: TGTGCCAGCAGCCCAACTAGCGGTTGGAACAATGAGCAGTTCTTC

D gene: TRBD2
clone size: NA
J gene: TRBJ2-1
V gene: TRBV5-6
CDR3 protein: CASSRSGSGGNEQFF
CDR3 DNA: TGTGCCAGCAGTCGTAGCGGGAGCGGGGGCAATGAGCAGTTCTTC

D gene: NA
clone size: NA
J gene: TRBJ1-2
V gene: TRBV23-1
CDR3 protein: CASSQSVTGNGYTF
CDR3 DNA: TGCGCCAGCAGTCAATCGGTGACAGGCAATGGCTACACCTTC

D gene: NA
clone size: NA
J gene: TRBJ2-3
V gene: TRBV21-1
CDR3 protein: CASSKVRWLAATDTQYF
CDR3 DNA: TGTGCCAGCAGCAAAGTTAGGTGGCTAGCGGCGACAGATACGCAGTATTTT

D gene: NA
clone size: NA
J gene: TRBJ1-1
V gene: TRBV30
CDR3 protein: CAWSVQGNTEAFF
CDR3 DNA: TGTGCCTGGAGTGTCCAGGGGAACACTGAAGCTTTCTTT

D gene: NA
clone size: NA
J gene: TRBJ1-2
V gene: TRBV5-4
CDR3 protein: CASSAQPDYYGYTF
CDR3 DNA: TGTGCCAGCAGCGCACAGCCGGACTACTATGGCTACACCTTC

D gene: NA
clone size: NA
J gene: TRBJ1-1
V gene: TRBV29-1
CDR3 protein: CSAQSRGNTEAFF
CDR3 DNA: TGCAGCGCCCAATCTCGGGGGAACACTGAAGCTTTCTTT

D gene: NA
clone size: NA
J gene: TRBJ1-1
V gene: TRBV27
CDR3 protein: CASSLSATVNTEAFF
CDR3 DNA: TGTGCCAGCAGTTTATCGGCCACCGTGAACACTGAAGCTTTCTTT

D gene: TRBD1
clone size: NA
J gene: TRBJ1-3
V gene: TRBV9
CDR3 protein: CASSPNRGGRNTIYF
CDR3 DNA: TGTGCCAGCAGCCCAAACAGGGGAGGTAGAAACACCATATATTTT

D gene: NA
clone size: NA
J gene: TRBJ2-3
V gene: TRBV2
CDR3 protein: CASRRGGSTTRDTQYF
CDR3 DNA: TGTGCCAGCCGAAGGGGGGGCAGTACAACCCGCGATACGCAGTATTTT

D gene: NA
clone size: NA
J gene: TRBJ2-5
V gene: TRBV10-2
CDR3 protein: CASKSGAGVSETQYF
CDR3 DNA: TGCGCCAGTAAATCTGGGGCAGGGGTTTCGGAGACCCAGTACTTC

D gene: NA
clone size: NA
J gene: TRBJ1-5
V gene: TRBV6-5
CDR3 protein: CASSRGSNQPQHF
CDR3 DNA: TGTGCCAGCAGTAGAGGGAGCAATCAGCCCCAGCATTTT

D gene: NA
clone size: NA
J gene: TRBJ1-2
V gene: TRBV28
CDR3 protein: CASSLQGLYGYTF
CDR3 DNA: TGTGCCAGCAGTCTCCAGGGTTTATATGGCTACACCTTC

D gene: NA
clone size: NA
J gene: TRBJ1-5
V gene: TRBV5-8
CDR3 protein: CASSLEGGASPNQPQHF
CDR3 DNA: TGTGCCAGCAGCTTGGAGGGAGGGGCCTCGCCCAATCAGCCCCAGCATTTT

D gene: NA
clone size: NA
J gene: TRBJ2-3
V gene: TRBV5-1
CDR3 protein: CASSLEYRAGADTQYF
CDR3 DNA: TGCGCCAGCAGCTTGGAGTACAGGGCGGGGGCAGATACGCAGTATTTT

D gene: NA
clone size: NA
J gene: TRBJ2-3
V gene: TRBV11-2
CDR3 protein: CASSLVASLETDTQYF
CDR3 DNA: TGTGCCAGCAGCTTAGTCGCTAGCTTGGAGACAGATACGCAGTATTTT

D gene: NA
clone size: once
J gene: TRBJ1-4
V gene: TRBV7-7
CDR3 protein: CASSASGGWDEKLFF
CDR3 DNA: TGTGCCAGCAGCGCCTCGGGGGGGTGGGATGAAAAACTGTTTTTT

D gene: NA
clone size: NA
J gene: TRBJ1-5
V gene: TRBV2
CDR3 protein: CASVLGQGAQPQHF
CDR3 DNA: TGTGCCAGTGTCCTAGGGCAGGGTGCTCAGCCCCAGCATTTT

D gene: NA
clone size: few
J gene: TRBJ1-2
V gene: TRBV9
CDR3 protein: CASSATTSNYGYTF
CDR3 DNA: TGTGCCAGCAGCGCCACGACAAGTAACTATGGCTACACCTTC

D gene: NA
clone size: NA
J gene: TRBJ1-6
V gene: TRBV28
CDR3 protein: CASKTDFGGNSPLHF
CDR3 DNA: TGTGCCAGCAAAACCGACTTCGGGGGTAATTCACCCCTCCACTTT

D gene: NA
clone size: NA
J gene: TRBJ2-5
V gene: TRBV29-1
CDR3 protein: CSVVRIRQETQYF
CDR3 DNA: TGCAGCGTTGTGAGGATCCGTCAAGAGACCCAGTACTTC

D gene: TRBD1
clone size: NA
J gene: TRBJ1-5
V gene: TRBV30
CDR3 protein: CAWSSRQGYSNQPQHF
CDR3 DNA: TGTGCCTGGAGTTCCAGACAGGGCTATAGCAATCAGCCCCAGCATTTT

D gene: TRBD1
clone size: NA
J gene: TRBJ1-5
V gene: TRBV19
CDR3 protein: CASSISDRPSQSQHF
CDR3 DNA: TGTGCCAGTAGTATTTCGGACAGGCCCTCCCAGTCCCAGCATTTT

D gene: NA
clone size: NA
J gene: TRBJ2-2
V gene: TRBV29-1
CDR3 protein: CSVGTTTNTGELFF
CDR3 DNA: TGCAGCGTTGGAACAACCACGAACACCGGGGAGCTGTTTTTT

D gene: TRBD1
clone size: few
J gene: TRBJ1-5
V gene: TRBV5-1
CDR3 protein: CASSLRQGDQPQHF
CDR3 DNA: TGCGCCAGCAGCTTACGACAGGGGGACCAGCCCCAGCATTTT

D gene: NA
clone size: NA
J gene: TRBJ1-5
V gene: TRBV7-9
CDR3 protein: CASSPENQPQHF
CDR3 DNA: TGTGCCAGCAGCCCCGAGAATCAGCCCCAGCATTTT

D gene: TRBD2
clone size: NA
J gene: TRBJ2-7
V gene: TRBV12-5
CDR3 protein: CASGPGLAGVLEWEQYF
CDR3 DNA: TGTGCTAGTGGTCCCGGGCTAGCGGGGGTACTCGAGTGGGAGCAGTACTTC

D gene: TRBD1
clone size: NA
J gene: TRBJ2-7
V gene: TRBV29-1
CDR3 protein: CSVEDRTQGAGQYF
CDR3 DNA: TGCAGCGTTGAAGATCGGACACAGGGGGCAGGGCAGTACTTC

D gene: NA
clone size: NA
J gene: TRBJ2-1
V gene: TRBV5-1
CDR3 protein: CASSLEPLGSRYNEQFF
CDR3 DNA: TGCGCCAGCAGCTTGGAGCCCCTCGGGAGTAGGTACAATGAGCAGTTCTTC

D gene: NA
clone size: NA
J gene: TRBJ1-1
V gene: TRBV6-5
CDR3 protein: CASGKQVNTEAFF
CDR3 DNA: TGTGCCAGCGGAAAACAGGTGAACACTGAAGCTTTCTTT

D gene: NA
clone size: NA
J gene: TRBJ1-3
V gene: TRBV15
CDR3 protein: CATSRNQQGNTIYF
CDR3 DNA: TGTGCCACCAGCAGAAACCAACAGGGAAACACCATATATTTT

D gene: NA
clone size: NA
J gene: TRBJ2-1
V gene: TRBV5-1
CDR3 protein: CASSLAGVSYNEQFF
CDR3 DNA: TGCGCCAGCAGCTTGGCGGGGGTCTCCTACAATGAGCAGTTCTTC

D gene: NA
clone size: NA
J gene: TRBJ1-6
V gene: TRBV2
CDR3 protein: CATGYTVNSPLHF
CDR3 DNA: TGTGCCACTGGCTACACAGTGAATTCACCCCTCCACTTT

D gene: TRBD1
clone size: NA
J gene: TRBJ1-4
V gene: TRBV18
CDR3 protein: CASSPNGQDEKLFF
CDR3 DNA: TGTGCCAGCTCACCAAATGGACAGGATGAAAAACTGTTTTTT

D gene: NA
clone size: NA
J gene: TRBJ1-1
V gene: TRBV6-5
CDR3 protein: CASRGVGGLGAFF
CDR3 DNA: TGTGCCAGCAGAGGGGTGGGAGGTCTTGGTGCTTTCTTT

D gene: NA
clone size: NA
J gene: TRBJ2-7
V gene: TRBV2
CDR3 protein: CASSADRPYEQYF
CDR3 DNA: TGTGCCAGCAGTGCAGACAGACCCTACGAGCAGTACTTC

D gene: TRBD1
clone size: NA
J gene: TRBJ2-2
V gene: TRBV28
CDR3 protein: CASSYGQGLLTGELFF
CDR3 DNA: TGTGCCAGCAGTTATGGACAGGGCCTCCTCACCGGGGAGCTGTTTTTT

D gene: NA
clone size: NA
J gene: TRBJ1-3
V gene: TRBV19
CDR3 protein: CASSINDRPGNTIYF
CDR3 DNA: TGTGCCAGTAGTATTAACGACAGACCTGGAAACACCATATATTTT

D gene: TRBD1
clone size: NA
J gene: TRBJ2-2
V gene: TRBV2
CDR3 protein: CASSVGDRGSTGELFF
CDR3 DNA: TGTGCCAGCAGTGTCGGGGACAGGGGGAGCACCGGGGAGCTGTTTTTT

D gene: TRBD1
clone size: NA
J gene: TRBJ1-2
V gene: TRBV7-9
CDR3 protein: CASSLGQGTYGYTF
CDR3 DNA: TGTGCCAGCAGCTTAGGACAGGGAACCTATGGCTACACCTTC

D gene: TRBD1
clone size: NA
J gene: TRBJ2-7
V gene: TRBV11-2
CDR3 protein: CASSPRSGQDFNEQYF
CDR3 DNA: TGTGCCAGCAGCCCTAGATCGGGACAGGATTTTAACGAGCAGTACTTC

D gene: NA
clone size: NA
J gene: TRBJ1-2
V gene: TRBV19
CDR3 protein: CASSSLLGYTF
CDR3 DNA: TGTGCCAGTAGTAGTCTTCTGGGCTACACCTTC